This section outlines one TCR beta chain sequence together with its context. Its specificity is not known. The assay was immunoSEQ multiplex PCR, and TCRdb's table has in-frame clones only and misses some. Among around 110,000 clones, roughly 84% were seen once, and the ten largest hold roughly 8%. This sample is part of a study of T cell responses to AZD1222 COVID-19 vaccine. Study-level results: Mapped onto spike, vaccine-associated CD4 TCRs spanned it and were dominant at 160-218 and 743-854. Of spike-specific TCRs, nearly half reportedly target regions left unmutated in variants.

V shed 4 bases and J shed 2 bases, with 8 bases lying between them. The CDR3 is made up of 13 amino acids. The rearrangement links TRBV12-3 or TRBV12-4 to TRBJ1-2, with D unclear. Specimen: peripheral blood, collected on day 0 of AZD1222 vaccination. The clonotype originates from an adult in good health. CDR3 sequence reads: CASSYLQNYGYTF. The CDR3 DNA reads as TGTGCCAGCAGTTACTTACAGAACTATGGCTACACCTTC.